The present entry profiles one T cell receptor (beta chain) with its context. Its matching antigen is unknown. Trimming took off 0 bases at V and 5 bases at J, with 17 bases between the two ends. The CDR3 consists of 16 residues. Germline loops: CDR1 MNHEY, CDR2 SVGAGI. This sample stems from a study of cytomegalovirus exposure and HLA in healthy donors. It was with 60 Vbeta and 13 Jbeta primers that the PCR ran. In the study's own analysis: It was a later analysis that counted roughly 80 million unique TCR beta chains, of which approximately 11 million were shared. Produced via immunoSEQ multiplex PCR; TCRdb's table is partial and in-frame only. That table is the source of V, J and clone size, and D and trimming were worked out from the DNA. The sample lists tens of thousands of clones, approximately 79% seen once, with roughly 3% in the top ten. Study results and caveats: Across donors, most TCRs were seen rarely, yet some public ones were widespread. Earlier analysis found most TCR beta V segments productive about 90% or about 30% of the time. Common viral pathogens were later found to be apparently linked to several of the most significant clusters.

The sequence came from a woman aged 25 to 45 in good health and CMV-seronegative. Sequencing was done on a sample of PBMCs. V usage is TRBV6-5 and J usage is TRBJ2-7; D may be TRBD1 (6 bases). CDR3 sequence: CASSYSGDITSNEQYF. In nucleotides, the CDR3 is TGTGCCAGCAGTTACTCCGGGGACATCACAAGTAACGAGCAGTACTTC.